This passage covers 5 T cell receptor beta chains from one sample sequenced in a study of PD-1 blockade in classical Hodgkin lymphoma. Assay used: immunoSEQ multiplex PCR; TCRdb lists only in-frame clones, some missing. The table lists about 30,000 clones, about 87% of them singletons. The sample's time point: newly diagnosed, previously untreated cHL patient sample. Purification of CD4+ T cells from thawed PBMCs was achieved by magnetic negative selection. The sequencing input was CD4+ T cells from blood. The source of these receptors is a human donor with classical Hodgkin lymphoma.

V usage is TRBV10-1 and J usage is TRBJ2-1; 11 bases map to TRBD2. After removal of 2 bases from V and 6 bases from J, the junction contained 3 bases not matched to a gene. Looked up from germline, CDR1 is WNHNN and CDR2 is SYGVQD (reference sequence). There are 15 residues in the CDR3. The CDR3 DNA follows: TGCGCCAGCAGTGAGATAGGGACTAGCGGCAATGAGCAGTTCTTC. Encoded protein: CASSEIGTSGNEQFF.

This clone was detected once. The chain joins TRBV11-2 to TRBJ2-1, with 9 nucleotides matching TRBD2. The CDR3 contains 17 residues. Germline loops: CDR1 SGHAT, CDR2 FQNNGV. V lost 0 bases to trimming and J lost 2 bases; unmatched junction nucleotides: 5. DNA of the CDR3: TGTGCCAGCAGCTTAGATCGCGGCGGGAGGGCCTACAATGAGCAGTTCTTC. Translated: CASSLDRGGRAYNEQFF.

The count of this clone is one. This chain connects TRBV9 to TRBJ2-1; TRBD1 matches 7 bases. J lost 10 bases, V lost 2 bases, and 6 bases had no gene match. In germline, CDR1 is SGDLS, CDR2 YYNGEE. This CDR3 has 13 residues. The chain's CDR3 is CASSVVPDREQFF. For the CDR3, the DNA is TGTGCCAGCAGCGTGGTTCCGGACAGGGAGCAGTTCTTC.

V and J are TRBV7-3 and TRBJ2-1; a possible D gene is TRBD2 (5 bases). The CDR3 runs to 15 residues. Germline loops: CDR1 SGHTA, CDR2 FQGTGA. Trimming left V 0 bases short and J 2 bases short, with 8 bases between. The CDR3 DNA is TGTGCCAGCAGCTTAACGAGGGTTACCTACAATGAGCAGTTCTTC. It is translated as CASSLTRVTYNEQFF.

This clone was seen only once. The V and J genes are TRBV5-6 and TRBJ2-3, with 10 nucleotides matching TRBD2. The CDR3 is made up of 16 amino acids. V lost 0 bases and J lost 1; bases outside the gene matches: 2. Germline lookup yields CDR1 SGHDT and CDR2 YYEEEE. The CDR3 here is CASSLGLAGRTDTQYF. The CDR3 DNA reads TGTGCCAGCAGCTTGGGACTAGCGGGCCGCACAGATACGCAGTATTTT.